The subject of this entry is one T cell receptor beta chain. The antigen remains undetermined. This entry comes from a study of T cell responses to AZD1222 COVID-19 vaccine. Study findings and constraints: The sample set comprised mostly white British donors with more females, and clonal diversity was possibly underestimated.

Germline CDR1 reads SNHLY; CDR2 reads FYNNEI. Trimming stripped 5 bases from V and 1 base from J, with 14 bases between. The CDR3 contains 15 residues. Profiling relied on immunoSEQ multiplex PCR, and the TCRdb table lists in-frame clones only, not all of them. The table has approximately 100,000 clones, approximately 96% seen once. The chain joins TRBV2 to TRBJ1-1; D ambiguous. This TCR was sampled from an adult in good health. The source was peripheral blood, collected on day 0 of AZD1222 vaccination. CDR3 sequence: CASSIPDYGNTEAFF. As DNA, the CDR3 is TGTGCCAGCAGTATTCCGGACTACGGGAACACTGAAGCTTTCTTT.